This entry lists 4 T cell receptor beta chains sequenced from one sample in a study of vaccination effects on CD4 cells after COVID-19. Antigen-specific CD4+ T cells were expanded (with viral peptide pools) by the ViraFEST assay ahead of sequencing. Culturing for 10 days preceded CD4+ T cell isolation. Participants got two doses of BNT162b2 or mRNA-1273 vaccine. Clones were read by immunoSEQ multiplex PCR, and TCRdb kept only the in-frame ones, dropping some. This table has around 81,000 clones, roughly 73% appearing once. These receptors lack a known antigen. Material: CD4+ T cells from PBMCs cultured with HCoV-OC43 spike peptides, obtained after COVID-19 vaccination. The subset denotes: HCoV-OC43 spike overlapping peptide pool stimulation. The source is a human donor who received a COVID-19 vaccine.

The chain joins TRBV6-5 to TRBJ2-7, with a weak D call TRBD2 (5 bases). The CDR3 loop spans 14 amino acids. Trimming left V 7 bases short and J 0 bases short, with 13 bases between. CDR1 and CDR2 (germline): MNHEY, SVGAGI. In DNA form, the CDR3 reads TGTGCCAGCACCAGAGGGCGGAACTCCTACGAGCAGTACGTC. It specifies CASTRGRNSYEQYV.

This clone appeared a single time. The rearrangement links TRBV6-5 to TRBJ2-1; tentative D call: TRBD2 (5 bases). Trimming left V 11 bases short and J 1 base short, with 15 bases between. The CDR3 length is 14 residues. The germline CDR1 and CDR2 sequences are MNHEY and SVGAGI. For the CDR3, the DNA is TGTGCCGGAAACGGGGTGCCATCCTACAATGAGCAGTTCTTC. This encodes CAGNGVPSYNEQFF.

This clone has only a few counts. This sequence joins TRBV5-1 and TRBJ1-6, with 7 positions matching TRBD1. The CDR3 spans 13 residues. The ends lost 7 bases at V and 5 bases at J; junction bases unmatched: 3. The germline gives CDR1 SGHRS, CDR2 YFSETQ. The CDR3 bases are TGCGCCAGCGGGACAGATGATAATTCACCCCTCCACTTT. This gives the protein CASGTDDNSPLHF.

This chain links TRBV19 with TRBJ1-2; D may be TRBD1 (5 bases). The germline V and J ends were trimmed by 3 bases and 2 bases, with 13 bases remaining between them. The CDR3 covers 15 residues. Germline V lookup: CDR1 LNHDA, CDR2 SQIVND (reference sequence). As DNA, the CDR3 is TGTGCCAGTAGTATCGACAGAAGTCAGAACTATGGCTACACCTTC. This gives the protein CASSIDRSQNYGYTF. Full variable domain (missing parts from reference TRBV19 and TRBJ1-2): DGGITQSPKYLFRKEGQNVTLSCEQNLNHDAMYWYRQDPGQGLRLIYYSQIVNDFQKGDIAEGYSVSREKKESFPLTVTSAQKNPTAFYLCASSIDRSQNYGYTFGSGTRLTVV.